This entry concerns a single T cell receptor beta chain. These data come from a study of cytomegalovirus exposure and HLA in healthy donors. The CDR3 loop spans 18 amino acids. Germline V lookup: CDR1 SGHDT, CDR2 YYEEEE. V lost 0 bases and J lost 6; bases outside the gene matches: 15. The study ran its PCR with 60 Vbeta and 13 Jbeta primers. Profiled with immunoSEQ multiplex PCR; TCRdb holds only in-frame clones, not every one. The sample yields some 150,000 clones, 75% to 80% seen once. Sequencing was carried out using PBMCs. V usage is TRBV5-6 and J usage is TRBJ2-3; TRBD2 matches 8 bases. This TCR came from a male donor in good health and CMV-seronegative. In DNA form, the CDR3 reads TGTGCCAGCAGCTTGGGGGGCGGCGCGGGGGGTTTGACTGATACGCAGTATTTT. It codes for CASSLGGGAGGLTDTQYF.